This T cell receptor (beta chain) was obtained from a study of cytomegalovirus exposure and HLA in healthy donors. The donors gave bone marrow, and they were healthy. A word on this clone: Its specificity is unknown.

General observations from the study: CMV antigen specificity was confirmed in vitro for a few CMV-associated chains. Most TCRs appeared rarely, but some public TCRs recurred in many donors. Earlier results showed most TCR beta V segments being productive about 87% or about 30% of the time.

Vbeta (60) and Jbeta (13) primers were used in the PCR. The assay was immunoSEQ multiplex PCR, and TCRdb's table has in-frame clones only and misses some. The sample consists of some 190,000 clones, roughly three quarters of them appearing once. This CDR3 is built from 17 residues. Trimming took 6 bases from V and 0 from J; bases not matched to a gene: 8. Germline lookup yields CDR1 ENHRY and CDR2 SYGVKD. The chain links TRBV10-3 to TRBJ2-4, with 10 bases that match TRBD2. The receptor comes from a woman aged 25 to 39 in good health and CMV-seropositive. The sequenced sample consisted of PBMCs. DNA of the CDR3: TGTGCCATCAGCGCTGCAGCGGGAGGGGTAGCCAAAAACATTCAGTACTTC. Amino acid sequence: CAISAAAGGVAKNIQYF.